The rows below give T cell receptor beta chains drawn from one sample of a study of healthy donors' naive CD4 and CD8 T cells. TCRdb reprocessed the reads via MiXCR and lists one record per CDR3 protein. The sample includes approximately 200,000 distinct CDR3 sequences, under 85% of them seen just once. The specimen was naive CD4+ and CD8+ T cells sorted from blood, pooled from several donors. All receptors derive from a pool of human donors in good health; the sample pools cells from several healthy donors. The CDR3 runs from the conserved cysteine through the conserved F or W. A D gene is named only where the DNA matches it firmly. Not all rows give a size; the values are once, few, many and, for expanded clones, a class.

D	size	V	J	CDR3	DNA
NA	NA	TRBV30	TRBJ2-1	CAWSVMVIGDEQFF	TGTGCCTGGAGTGTTATGGTTATTGGGGATGAGCAGTTCTTC
TRBD1	NA	TRBV27	TRBJ2-5	CVSSPLTGRETQYF	TGTGTCAGCAGTCCATTGACAGGGCGAGAGACCCAGTACTTC
NA	NA	TRBV29-1	TRBJ2-1	CSIRGHNEQFF	TGCAGCATCCGGGGGCACAATGAGCAGTTCTTC
TRBD1	NA	TRBV27	TRBJ2-3	CASSFSRTGYPDTQYF	TGTGCCAGCAGTTTCTCCCGGACAGGGTATCCAGATACGCAGTATTTT
NA	few	TRBV5-1	TRBJ2-3	CASSITGTDTQYF	TGCGCCAGCAGCATAACAGGGACAGATACGCAGTATTTT
NA	NA	TRBV29-1	TRBJ1-1	CSVGTASEAFF	TGCAGCGTTGGGACAGCATCGGAAGCTTTCTTT
NA	NA	TRBV10-3	TRBJ2-7	CAISAPQGYEQYF	TGTGCCATCAGTGCCCCACAGGGCTACGAGCAGTACTTC
TRBD1	NA	TRBV4-1	TRBJ1-6	CASSQGTGENSPLHF	TGCGCCAGCAGCCAGGGGACAGGGGAAAATTCACCCCTCCACTTT
NA	NA	TRBV19	TRBJ1-1	CASKPGLNTEAFF	TGTGCCAGTAAGCCAGGACTGAACACTGAAGCTTTCTTT
NA	NA	TRBV29-1	TRBJ2-1	CSVAGRLHNEQFF	TGCAGCGTTGCCGGGAGATTGCACAATGAGCAGTTCTTC
NA	NA	TRBV19	TRBJ1-6	CASSIDHRNSPLHF	TGTGCCAGTAGTATAGATCACCGTAATTCACCCCTCCACTTT
TRBD2	few	TRBV29-1	TRBJ2-1	CSVEAELAGAYRNEQFF	TGCAGCGTTGAAGCGGAGCTAGCGGGAGCGTACCGTAATGAGCAGTTCTTC
NA	NA	TRBV29-1	TRBJ2-2	CSGMTDTGELFF	TGCAGCGGGATGACAGACACCGGGGAGCTGTTTTTT
NA	NA	TRBV2	TRBJ2-5	CASQSGTFQETQYF	TGTGCCAGCCAGTCCGGGACTTTCCAAGAGACCCAGTACTTC
NA	once	TRBV19	TRBJ2-1	CASSIGGGSNEQFF	TGTGCCAGTAGTATAGGTGGGGGTTCCAATGAGCAGTTCTTC
TRBD2	NA	TRBV28	TRBJ2-1	CASSPTSGTGNEQFF	TGTGCCAGCAGCCCAACTAGCGGGACCGGTAATGAGCAGTTCTTC
NA	NA	TRBV27	TRBJ1-6	CASSYPSARGNSPLHF	TGTGCCAGCAGTTACCCGAGCGCCAGAGGAAATTCACCCCTCCACTTT
NA	NA	TRBV19	TRBJ1-2	CASIPGRKNYGYTF	TGTGCCAGTATCCCGGGGAGGAAAAACTATGGCTACACCTTC
NA	NA	TRBV6-5	TRBJ1-3	CASSLGLSSGNTIYF	TGTGCCAGCAGTTTGGGATTGAGCTCTGGAAACACCATATATTTT
TRBD2	few	TRBV6-2/TRBV6-3	TRBJ2-7	CASSYWRELVPEQYF	TGTGCCAGCAGTTATTGGCGGGAGTTAGTTCCCGAGCAGTACTTC
NA	NA	TRBV10-3	TRBJ1-1	CASNAGARETEAFF	TGTGCCTCGAACGCGGGGGCTCGGGAAACTGAAGCTTTCTTT
NA	NA	TRBV20-1	TRBJ1-5	CSATRSGYSNQPQHF	TGCAGTGCTACCCGATCAGGGTATAGCAATCAGCCCCAGCATTTT
NA	NA	TRBV30	TRBJ2-7	CAWSTSSSYEQYF	TGTGCCTGGAGTACTAGCTCTTCTTACGAGCAGTACTTC
NA	NA	TRBV19	TRBJ2-4	CASSAGPHLTNIQYF	TGTGCCAGTAGTGCCGGCCCCCACCTGACGAACATTCAGTACTTC
TRBD2	few	TRBV6-6	TRBJ2-7	CASSAVGTSVYEQYF	TGTGCCAGCAGTGCAGTCGGGACTAGCGTCTACGAGCAGTACTTC
NA	few	TRBV6-1	TRBJ2-3	CASSENGDTQYF	TGTGCCAGCAGTGAAAATGGAGATACGCAGTATTTT
NA	NA	TRBV6-5	TRBJ1-1	CASSLTSVWAEAFF	TGTGCCAGCAGCCTGACAAGCGTTTGGGCTGAAGCTTTCTTT
NA	NA	TRBV29-1	TRBJ2-7	CSATGREQYF	TGCAGCGCTACTGGGAGGGAGCAGTACTTC
TRBD2	NA	TRBV6-6	TRBJ2-3	CASSYPSTEREGFAFTDTQYF	TGTGCCAGCAGTTACCCCTCTACTGAGCGGGAGGGCTTCGCGTTCACAGATACGCAGTATTTT
NA	NA	TRBV6-6	TRBJ2-1	CASSYSDTYNEQFF	TGTGCCAGCAGTTACTCGGACACCTACAATGAGCAGTTCTTC
NA	once	TRBV13	TRBJ1-1	CASSPTAAGIGGEAFF	TGTGCCAGCAGCCCGACCGCTGCAGGGATTGGGGGTGAAGCTTTCTTT
TRBD2	NA	TRBV12-3/TRBV12-4	TRBJ2-1	CASSRWGGGASNNEQFF	TGTGCCAGCAGTCGATGGGGCGGGGGGGCCTCTAACAATGAGCAGTTCTTC
NA	NA	TRBV29-1	TRBJ2-7	CSVGRTRYEQYF	TGCAGCGTGGGGAGGACCCGCTACGAGCAGTACTTC
TRBD2	NA	TRBV6-6	TRBJ2-7	CASSLGAGGFYEQYF	TGTGCCAGCAGTTTAGGGGCGGGAGGGTTCTACGAGCAGTACTTC
TRBD2	NA	TRBV5-6	TRBJ2-7	CASSLGAGRGTGYEQYF	TGTGCCAGCAGCTTGGGGGCAGGGAGGGGCACGGGTTACGAGCAGTACTTC
NA	NA	TRBV6-1	TRBJ2-7	CASSASYEQYF	TGTGCCAGCAGTGCCTCCTACGAGCAGTACTTC
NA	NA	TRBV10-3	TRBJ1-6	CAISPGRDNSPLHF	TGTGCCATCAGCCCAGGACGGGATAATTCACCCCTCCACTTT
NA	NA	TRBV6-5	TRBJ2-7	CASRVAQGAYEQYF	TGTGCCAGCAGGGTTGCGCAGGGCGCCTACGAGCAGTACTTC
NA	NA	TRBV29-1	TRBJ2-7	CSVVSGTHEQYF	TGCAGCGTTGTATCAGGGACCCACGAGCAGTACTTC
NA	few	TRBV5-5	TRBJ2-5	CASSEPALPQENQETQYF	TGTGCCAGCAGTGAACCGGCCCTACCACAGGAAAACCAAGAGACCCAGTACTTC
TRBD1	NA	TRBV29-1	TRBJ2-5	CSVRSGGQETQYF	TGCAGCGTTAGGTCAGGGGGCCAAGAGACCCAGTACTTC
TRBD1	few	TRBV27	TRBJ1-6	CASRSGTGYSPLHF	TGTGCCAGCAGGAGTGGGACAGGGTATTCACCCCTCCACTTT
NA	NA	TRBV6-5	TRBJ2-3	CASSELGYTDTQYF	TGTGCCAGCAGTGAGTTAGGCTACACAGATACGCAGTATTTT
NA	NA	TRBV19	TRBJ2-1	CASSIVPASSQFF	TGTGCCAGTAGTATAGTACCCGCGTCTTCCCAGTTCTTC
NA	NA	TRBV29-1	TRBJ2-3	CSVDRGTQYF	TGCAGCGTTGATCGTGGTACGCAGTATTTT
TRBD1	NA	TRBV29-1	TRBJ2-7	CSVGQGSSYEQYF	TGCAGCGTAGGACAGGGGAGCTCCTACGAGCAGTACTTC